This paragraph reports one T cell receptor beta chain. No antigen is known for it. This CDR3 contains 17 residues. The germline V gene encodes CDR1 SNHLY and CDR2 FYNNEI. Trimming at V came to 6 bases and at J to 1 base, leaving 10 bases not matched to a gene. The data are from a study of T cell responses to AZD1222 COVID-19 vaccine. Study background: Analyses pooled second doses at about 4 or about 12 weeks. Study-level points and caveats: Spike-specific TCR depth and breadth grew after two AZD1222 doses. Clonal diversity was possibly underestimated; the donors were predominantly white British and more often female.

The protocol was immunoSEQ multiplex PCR, while the TCRdb copy is restricted to in-frame clones and leaves out a portion. The top ten hold over 8.5% of the sample, which has around 110,000 clones, around nine tenths seen once. Sequences were derived from peripheral blood, sampled on day 0 of AZD1222 vaccination. This TCR came from an adult in good health. This rearrangement joins TRBV2 to TRBJ2-3, with 10 bases that match TRBD2. CDR3 nucleotide sequence: TGTGCCAGCAGGGACCCTTCTAGCGGGGGCCGCACAGATACGCAGTATTTT. Its translation: CASRDPSSGGRTDTQYF.